Shown below are 17 T cell receptor beta chains from a single sample sequenced in a study of tumor-infiltrating lymphocytes in localized non-small cell lung cancer (dated by TCRdb to about 2021). Libraries were prepared through the immunoSEQ multiplex PCR assay. TCRdb re-hosts the immuneACCESS table, in-frame sequences only. Its copies lack some clones; in the studies checked, an unresolved V gene accounts for under half of them, and the cause for the rest is not known. The sample has over 7,000 clones on record, roughly three quarters of them singletons. The ten top clones hold more than 10% of the sample. The sample was uninvolved lung tissue not adjacent to the tumor. Source of these receptors: a human donor with non-small cell lung cancer.

The CDR3 DNA reads as TGTGCCAGCAGCCCGGGGGGCCCGAACACTGAAGCTTTCTTT. This codes for CASSPGGPNTEAFF. The chain recombines TRBV7-3 with TRBJ1-1, with D possibly being TRBD1 (6 bases). The CDR3 totals 14 residues. V lost 5 bases, J lost 1 base, and 11 bases lay in between. Germline V gives CDR1 SGHTA, CDR2 FQGTGA.

The J gene is TRBJ1-2, the V gene TRBV7-3, with 7 nucleotides matching TRBD1. Germline CDR1 SGHTA, CDR2 FQGTGA. This CDR3 contains 14 residues. Trimming cost V 0 bases and J 4 bases; bases outside gene matches: 2. The CDR3 DNA reads as TGTGCCAGCAGCTTAACGGCAGGGGGCTATGGCTACACCTTC. Translated: CASSLTAGGYGYTF. Filled out from reference TRBV7-3 and TRBJ1-2, the complete variable domain reads GAGVSQTPSNKVTEKGKYVELRCDPISGHTALYWYRQSLGQGPEFLIYFQGTGAADDSGLPNDRFFAVRPEGSVSTLKIQRTERGDSAVYLCASSLTAGGYGYTFGSGTRLTVV.

CDR3 DNA: TGTGCCAGCAGTTTATACCCGAACACTGAAGCTTTCTTT. Translating gives CASSLYPNTEAFF. The chain is built from TRBV28 and TRBJ1-1; D is ambiguous. The CDR3 sequence is 13 residues long. V was clipped by 1 base and J by 1 base, with 4 bases between them. Germline V gene lookup returns CDR1 MDHEN and CDR2 SYDVKM.

The chain couples TRBV25-1 to TRBJ2-7; maybe TRBD1 (5 bases). The CDR3 consists of 15 residues. Trimming shortened V by 0 bases and J by 5 bases, and 14 bases separated the two germline ends. Germline-derived CDR1 and CDR2 are MGHDK and SYGVNS. DNA for the CDR3: TGTGCCAGCAGTGAATACCAGGGCGCGGATGACGAGCAGTACTTC. This sequence encodes CASSEYQGADDEQYF.

V usage is TRBV7-2 and J usage is TRBJ2-1, with 11 bases matching TRBD2. Germline V lookup: CDR1 SGHTA, CDR2 FQGNSA. The CDR3 contains 16 residues. J was trimmed by 12 bases and V by 1 base; bases with no gene match: 11. The CDR3 spells CASSLGGSGRARGQFF. The CDR3 DNA sequence: TGTGCCAGCAGCTTAGGCGGTAGCGGGAGGGCCAGGGGGCAGTTCTTC.

With respect to this clone: Distinct nucleotide sequences in the sample also encode this CDR3. The chain recombines TRBV5-1 with TRBJ1-2, with D unclear. This CDR3 contains 14 residues. Germline-derived CDR1 and CDR2 are SGHRS and YFSETQ. V gave up 0 bases and J gave up 2 bases, with 8 bases separating them. The CDR3 sequence: CASSLESPNYGYTF. The CDR3 DNA sequence: TGCGCCAGCAGCTTGGAATCACCCAACTATGGCTACACCTTC.

The chain employs TRBV5-5 and TRBJ1-1, with a tentative D call TRBD1 (5 bases). The CDR3 spans 13 residues. V was shortened by 0 bases and J by 8 bases, with 11 bases between the two germline ends. Per the germline V gene, CDR1 is SGHKS and CDR2 is YYEKEE (reference sequence). In nucleotides, the CDR3 is TGTGCCAGCAGCTTGGAGTGGGCAGGGGAAGCTTTCTTT. Protein: CASSLEWAGEAFF.

V gene TRBV7-9 combines with J gene TRBJ2-1; no clear D gene. Trimming removed 1 base from V and 7 bases from J, with 8 bases in between. The CDR3 is made up of 13 amino acids. CDR1 and CDR2 (germline): SEHNR, FQNEAQ (reference sequence). The CDR3 sequence: CASSLGSLNEQFF. The CDR3 DNA sequence: TGTGCCAGCAGCTTAGGGTCTTTAAATGAGCAGTTCTTC.

The chain uses TRBV6-6 and TRBJ2-3; D is ambiguous. Germline V gene data show CDR1 as MNHNY and CDR2 as SVGAGI (reference sequence). This CDR3 contains 14 residues. V lost 5 bases, J lost 0 bases, and 9 bases lay in between. The CDR3 DNA reads TGTGCCAGCAGTGGTCGTGGTAGCACAGATACGCAGTATTTT. Its protein is CASSGRGSTDTQYF.

The chain uses TRBV4-1 and TRBJ1-2, with D maybe TRBD1 (6 bases). The length of the CDR3 is 15 residues. Between the trimmed V and J ends, which lost 1 base and 3 bases, there was a span of 12 bases. CDR1 is MGHRA and CDR2 is YSYEKL in the germline V gene. The CDR3 bases are TGCGCCAGCAGCCAAGTGGGCAGGGGAGACTATGGCTACACCTTC. It is translated as CASSQVGRGDYGYTF.

The chain carries TRBV19 and TRBJ2-7; 7 bases align to TRBD1. The CDR3 runs 15 residues. From germline, CDR1 is LNHDA and CDR2 SQIVND (reference sequence). The V and J ends lost 3 bases and 2 bases, in that order; junction bases with no gene match: 7. The CDR3 is CASSIDRAGPYEQYF. The CDR3, as DNA: TGTGCCAGTAGTATCGACAGGGCAGGTCCCTACGAGCAGTACTTC. Full variable domain (remainder filled in from reference TRBV19 and TRBJ2-7): DGGITQSPKYLFRKEGQNVTLSCEQNLNHDAMYWYRQDPGQGLRLIYYSQIVNDFQKGDIAEGYSVSREKKESFPLTVTSAQKNPTAFYLCASSIDRAGPYEQYFGPGTRLTVT.

This CDR3 reads CASSTQGGPSEQYF. DNA of the CDR3: TGTGCCAGCAGCACCCAGGGGGGGCCCAGCGAGCAGTACTTC. This chain joins TRBV7-3 and TRBJ2-7, with D possibly called TRBD1 or TRBD2 (7 bases each). The CDR3 is made up of 14 amino acids. V shed 5 bases and J shed 6 bases, with 17 bases lying between them. Germline V gene lookup returns CDR1 SGHTA and CDR2 FQGTGA.

In its sample, this clone was seen a few times. The chain joins TRBV19 to TRBJ1-2, with 10 bases identical to TRBD1. CDR1 LNHDA and CDR2 SQIVND come from the germline V gene (reference sequence). The junction had 7 bases not matched to a gene; V was cut back by 5 bases and J by 4 bases. CDR3 length: 15 residues. The CDR3: CASSFGQGVSYGYTF. In DNA form, the CDR3 reads TGTGCCAGTAGTTTCGGACAGGGGGTATCCTATGGCTACACCTTC.

This rearrangement joins TRBV6-1 to TRBJ2-2; TRBD2 matches 7 bases. V was pared by 4 bases and J by 4 bases, with 6 bases of the junction left unmatched. The germline gives CDR1 MNHNS, CDR2 SASEGT. The CDR3 runs 15 residues. CDR3 protein: CASSGAGESTGELFF. The CDR3 bases are TGTGCCAGCAGTGGGGCGGGAGAGAGCACCGGGGAGCTGTTTTTT.

The genes are TRBV2 and TRBJ2-7, with D hard to call. The CDR3 loop spans 15 amino acids. From germline, CDR1 is SNHLY and CDR2 FYNNEI. Trimming took off 2 bases at V and 1 base at J, with 12 bases between the two ends. Here the CDR3 DNA reads TGTGCCAGCAGTGAATGGGTAGGGTTGTCCTACGAGCAGTACTTC. Protein product: CASSEWVGLSYEQYF.

The chain joins TRBV28 to TRBJ1-1; D possibly corresponds to TRBD1 (6 bases). Per the germline V gene, CDR1 is MDHEN and CDR2 is SYDVKM. Between the trimmed V and J ends, which lost 4 bases and 5 bases, there was a span of 17 bases. This CDR3 is built from 15 residues. This CDR3 reads CASSSIGGGETEAFF. The CDR3, as DNA: TGTGCCAGCAGTTCCATAGGGGGGGGAGAGACTGAAGCTTTCTTT.

The J gene is TRBJ1-2, the V gene TRBV5-4, with D tentatively TRBD1 (5 bases). Per the germline V gene, CDR1 is SGHNT and CDR2 is YYREEE (reference sequence). Trimming stripped 10 bases from V and 2 bases from J, with 12 bases between. This CDR3 is built from 12 residues. The CDR3 DNA is TGTGCCGGGAGGGCAGGGAACTATGGCTACACCTTC. Translating it yields CAGRAGNYGYTF.